This T cell receptor (beta chain) was recovered during a study of shared clonotypes between healthy human individuals. On the study more broadly: For every donor, three CD4 naive, three CD4 memory, two CD8 naive and one CD8 memory plates were used.

Donors were healthy HIV-negative adults without recent acute infections or vaccinations. Clones were sequenced by immunoSEQ multiplex PCR, and TCRdb holds only the in-frame ones, with some missing. The sample records about a million clones, around 80% being singletons. The source of this sequence is a man aged 18 to 29 in good health. The sequencing input was memory CD4+ T cells sorted from blood. Documented subset: CD45RA-negative fraction.

The CDR3 sequence: CASSLRGTQGANNSPLHF. DNA of the CDR3: TGTGCCAGCAGCTTAAGGGGGACACAGGGGGCTAATAATTCACCCCTCCACTTT. The rearrangement links TRBV7-2 to TRBJ1-6; 9 bases agree with TRBD1. Looked up from germline, CDR1 is SGHTA and CDR2 is FQGNSA. This CDR3 is 18 amino acids long. V dropped 2 bases and J dropped 5; count of bases not matched to a gene: 10. Complete variable domain (other parts from reference TRBV7-2 and TRBJ1-6): GAGVSQSPSNKVTEKGKDVELRCDPISGHTALYWYRQSLGQGLEFLIYFQGNSAPDKSGLPSDRFSAERTGGSVSTLTIQRTQQEDSAVYLCASSLRGTQGANNSPLHFGNGTRLTVT.